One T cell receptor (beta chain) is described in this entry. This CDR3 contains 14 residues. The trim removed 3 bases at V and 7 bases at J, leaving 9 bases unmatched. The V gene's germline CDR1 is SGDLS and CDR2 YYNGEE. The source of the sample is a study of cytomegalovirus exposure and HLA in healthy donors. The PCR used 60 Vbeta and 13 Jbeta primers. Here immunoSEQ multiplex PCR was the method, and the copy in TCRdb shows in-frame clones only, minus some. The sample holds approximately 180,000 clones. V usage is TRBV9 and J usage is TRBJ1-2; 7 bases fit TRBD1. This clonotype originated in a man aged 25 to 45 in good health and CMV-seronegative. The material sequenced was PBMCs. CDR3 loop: CASSGDQGGGGYTF. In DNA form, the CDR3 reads TGTGCCAGCAGCGGTGACCAGGGGGGAGGTGGCTACACCTTC.